Shown below are 4 T cell receptor beta chains from a single sample sequenced in a study of beta chain features in type 1 diabetes. Expressed TCRB transcripts were sequenced because the isolated RNA had all been reverse transcribed beforehand. TCRdb keeps only in-frame clones here, not all; method: immunoSEQ multiplex PCR. The sample lists almost 250,000 clones, around an eighth seen once, with roughly 0.024% in the top ten. The specimen sequenced was naive CD4+ T cells from blood. The receptors here all came from a woman in her thirties or forties in good health.

This clone was picked up a small number of times. The rearrangement joins TRBV5-1 to TRBJ2-7; tentatively, D is TRBD1 (5 bases). The germline gives CDR1 SGHRS, CDR2 YFSETQ. V was clipped by 0 bases and J by 6 bases, with 10 bases between them. The CDR3 runs to 13 residues. The CDR3 nucleotides are TGCGCCAGCAGCTTGGGAGACAGAGGCGAGCAGTACTTC. Amino acids: CASSLGDRGEQYF. Supplemented by reference TRBV5-1 and TRBJ2-7, the full variable domain reads KAGVTQTPRYLIKTRGQQVTLSCSPISGHRSVSWYQQTPGQGLQFLFEYFSETQRNKGNFPGRFSGRQFSNSRSEMNVSTLELGDSALYLCASSLGDRGEQYFGPGTRLTVT.

The rearrangement links TRBV4-3 to TRBJ2-1, with a weak D call TRBD2 (6 bases). CDR3 length: 15 amino acids. In germline, CDR1 is LGHNA, CDR2 YSLEER. The germline V and J ends were trimmed by 2 bases and 7 bases, with 15 bases remaining between them. The CDR3 region is CASSQLETAGNEQFF. The DNA of the CDR3 is TGCGCCAGCAGCCAACTCGAGACAGCGGGTAATGAGCAGTTCTTC.

This clone has more than one count but fewer than ten. V gene TRBV6-5 combines with J gene TRBJ2-7; a weak D match, TRBD2 (5 bases). The germline V gene encodes CDR1 MNHEY and CDR2 SVGAGI. The CDR3 runs to 15 residues. V was cut by 5 bases and J by 4 bases, with 18 bases left in between. The CDR3 spells CASSGLGGRAYEQYF. CDR3 DNA: TGTGCCAGCAGTGGGCTAGGAGGTAGAGCTTACGAGCAGTACTTC.

The chain combines TRBV11-2 with TRBJ2-5; 9 bases are a match to TRBD1. Trimming at V came to 8 bases and at J to 5 bases, leaving 12 bases not matched to a gene. The CDR3 contains 15 residues. Germline values: CDR1 SGHAT, CDR2 FQNNGV. The CDR3 protein is CASLRRAGQGETQYF. The CDR3 region has the DNA TGTGCCAGCCTCAGAAGAGCTGGACAGGGGGAGACCCAGTACTTC. The full variable domain, rest sourced from reference TRBV11-2 and TRBJ2-5, is EAGVAQSPRYKIIEKRQSVAFWCNPISGHATLYWYQQILGQGPKLLIQFQNNGVVDDSQLPKDRFSAERLKGVDSTLKIQPAKLEDSAVYLCASLRRAGQGETQYFGPGTRLLVL.